The 27 T cell receptor beta chains reported below all come from one sample, sequenced in a study of response to subunit inactivated influenza vaccine (dated by TCRdb to 2016 to 2018). Receptor libraries were prepared by RT-PCR. Sequencing was carried out with an Illumina HiSeq 2500. In-frame beta chains were kept once TCRdb had trimmed the public reads at Q25 with fastp and called clones with MiXCR. Identical CDR3 protein sequences are pooled into one entry, listed with their most common genes and DNA. Within this sample are about 780,000 distinct CDR3 sequences, with around a sixth of them counted one time only. The ten largest make up about a tenth of the sample. The sample in question was PBMCs from blood, obtained about 5 days after vaccination. These receptor sequences come from a middle-aged man who received an inactivated influenza vaccine. Donor details come from another sample of the same person, matched by shared clones.

This chain uses TRBV11-2 with TRBJ2-3, with TRBD2 identical over 9 bases. Trimming removed 9 bases from V and 0 bases from J; junction bases left unmatched: 7. This CDR3 contains 15 residues. Per germline, CDR1 SGHAT and CDR2 FQNNGV. The CDR3 region has the DNA TGTGCCAGTCTAGCGGGAACCTCTAGCACAGATACGCAGTATTTT. Protein sequence: CASLAGTSSTDTQYF.

This clonotype has a count of ten or more. The chain has TRBV29-1 and TRBJ2-7, with TRBD1 matching 7 bases. The CDR3 runs to 15 residues. Germline V CDR1 and CDR2: SQVTM, ANQGSEA. The ends lost 1 base at V and 6 bases at J; junction bases unmatched: 12. In DNA form, the CDR3 reads TGCAGCGTTGAAGCTATAACTACAGGGGTCGGCGAGCAGTACTTC. Translating it yields CSVEAITTGVGEQYF.

This clonotype has more than one count but fewer than ten. The junction differs from germline at one of its ends, possibly a read error. The CDR3 nucleotides read TGTGCCAGCAGCGAAGAAGTGACAGGATCTAACTATGGCTACACCTTC. It is translated as CASSEEVTGSNYGYTF. The J gene is TRBJ1-2, the V gene TRBV4-2; possibly TRBD1 for D (6 bases). The CDR3 runs to 16 residues. Looked up from germline, CDR1 is LGHNA and CDR2 is YNFKEQ.

This clonotype was observed a few times. For the CDR3, the DNA is TGTGCCAGCAGTTTAAATACGAGAGGCTACACCTTC. It specifies CASSLNTRGYTF. The gene calls are TRBV28 and TRBJ1-2; D not certain. The CDR3 is 12 residues long. Germline-derived CDR1 and CDR2 are MDHEN and SYDVKM. The ends were cut back, 2 bases at V and 8 bases at J, with 9 bases in the middle.

The sample holds many counts of this clonotype. CDR3 coding DNA: TGCGCCAGCAGCCAAGTCATTGGGGGTGGCCTCCACTTT. Translated: CASSQVIGGGLHF. The V gene is TRBV4-3, the J gene TRBJ1-6, with TRBD1 as a possible D gene (5 bases). CDR3 length equals 13 residues. Trimming took off 1 base at V and 15 bases at J, with 13 bases between the two ends. Germline V CDR1 and CDR2: LGHNA, YSLEER.

This chain connects TRBV5-4 to TRBJ1-1; 8 bases line up with TRBD1. Germline loops: CDR1 SGHNT, CDR2 YYREEE (reference sequence). After removal of 4 bases from V and 1 base from J, the junction contained 9 bases not matched to a gene. The CDR3 sequence is 16 residues long. The chain's CDR3 is CASSMRQGIKNTEAFF. In nucleotides, the CDR3 is TGTGCCAGCAGCATGAGACAGGGGATCAAGAACACTGAAGCTTTCTTT.

Notes on this clonotype: The junction shows a germline mismatch at one end, possibly a read error. The CDR3 spells CCASGLAGESSYNEQFF. CDR3 nucleotides: TGCTGTGCGAGCGGACTAGCGGGAGAGAGCTCCTACAATGAGCAGTTCTTC. This chain uses TRBV20-1 with TRBJ2-1; 13 bases are a match to TRBD2. Germline CDR1 is DFQATT and CDR2 is SNEGSKA (reference sequence). There are 17 residues in the CDR3.

A few counts support this clonotype. The J gene is TRBJ2-7, the V gene TRBV7-9; TRBD1 matches at 8 bases. This CDR3 contains 12 residues. Germline lookup yields CDR1 SEHNR and CDR2 FQNEAQ (reference sequence). V shed 6 bases, J shed 6 bases, and the junction held 4 bases outside the gene matches. The CDR3 reads CASRNDRGEQYF. CDR3 in DNA: TGTGCCAGCAGAAATGACAGGGGCGAGCAGTACTTC. The full variable domain, in which reference TRBV7-9 and TRBJ2-7 provide the parts outside the CDR3, is DTGVSQNPRHKITKRGQNVTFRCDPISEHNRLYWYRQTLGQGPEFLTYFQNEAQLEKSRLLSDRFSAERPKGSFSTLEIQRTEQGDSAMYLCASRNDRGEQYFGPGTRLTVT.

In its sample, this clonotype was seen a few times. The chain joins TRBV15 to TRBJ2-7; 7 positions match TRBD2. V dropped 5 bases and J dropped 2; count of bases not matched to a gene: 6. The germline CDR1 and CDR2 sequences are LNHNV and YYDKDF (reference sequence). The CDR3 spans 14 residues. CDR3 coding DNA: TGTGCCACCAGCGACGAGGGAGGGCCCTACGAGCAGTACTTC. Amino acids: CATSDEGGPYEQYF.

This clonotype was seen ten or more times. The J gene is TRBJ2-5, the V gene TRBV29-1; possible D gene TRBD1, 6 bases. Germline CDR1 is SQVTM and CDR2 is ANQGSEA. Trimming removed 7 bases from V and 2 bases from J, with 17 bases in between. There are 14 residues in the CDR3. This CDR3 reads CSAQLQGQQETQYF. CDR3 bases: TGCAGCGCCCAGCTACAGGGACAACAAGAGACCCAGTACTTC.

This clonotype was counted a few times. The chain couples TRBV5-1 to TRBJ1-2; D is undetermined. Trimming removed 0 bases at V and 10 bases at J, with 10 bases between. CDR3 size: 12 residues. Germline-derived CDR1 and CDR2 are SGHRS and YFSETQ. The CDR3 reads CASSLEEGAYTF. CDR3 sequence (DNA): TGCGCCAGCAGCTTGGAGGAAGGTGCCTACACCTTC.

J is TRBJ1-1 and V is TRBV10-3, with 8 positions matching TRBD1. The CDR3 spans 15 residues. Germline V gene data show CDR1 as ENHRY and CDR2 as SYGVKD. Trimming took 8 bases from V and 0 from J; bases not matched to a gene: 8. The CDR3 sequence: CAIRAGGPLNTEAFF. As DNA, the CDR3 is TGTGCCATCCGAGCAGGGGGCCCCTTGAACACTGAAGCTTTCTTT.

The gene calls are TRBV3-1 and TRBJ2-1; 13 bases fit TRBD2. The CDR3 runs 12 residues. Germline CDR1 is LGHDT and CDR2 is YNNKEL (reference sequence). Trimming removed 4 bases from V and 14 bases from J; junction bases left unmatched: 2. The chain's CDR3 is CASSPGLAGKFF. As DNA, the CDR3 is TGTGCCAGCAGCCCGGGACTAGCGGGGAAGTTCTTC.

The rearrangement uses TRBV20-1 and TRBJ2-2; D perhaps matches TRBD1 (5 bases). V shed 5 bases and J shed 2 bases, with 9 bases lying between them. The germline CDR1 and CDR2 sequences are DFQATT and SNEGSKA (reference sequence). The CDR3 has 13 amino acids. The CDR3 nucleotides read TGCAGTGCTGTTAGGGGAAACACCGGGGAGCTGTTTTTT. As protein: CSAVRGNTGELFF.

The rearrangement joins TRBV20-1 to TRBJ1-1; D remains unclear. The germline gives CDR1 DFQATT, CDR2 SNEGSKA (reference sequence). CDR3 length equals 14 residues. Trimming removed 3 bases from V and 5 bases from J, with 16 bases in between. In DNA form, the CDR3 reads TGCAGTGCTAGGGGAAGCAGTGTAAAGACTGAAGCTTTCTTT. Protein: CSARGSSVKTEAFF.

The chain recombines TRBV5-1 with TRBJ2-3; 9 bases map to TRBD2. The ends lost 0 bases at V and 7 bases at J; junction bases unmatched: 3. CDR1 SGHRS and CDR2 YFSETQ come from the germline V gene. The CDR3 is 14 amino acids. The CDR3, as DNA: TGCGCCAGCAGCTTGGCAGGGACTAGCAATACGCAGTATTTT. As protein: CASSLAGTSNTQYF.

This clonotype was recorded many times. This chain links TRBV20-1 with TRBJ1-2; weak D call: TRBD1 (5 bases). Germline-derived CDR1 and CDR2 are DFQATT and SNEGSKA (reference sequence). With 5 bases removed from V and 6 bases from J, the gap between germline ends came to 13 bases. The CDR3 runs to 12 residues. The DNA of the CDR3 is TGCAGTGCTTTTAACCAGGGAGATGGCTACACCTTC. This sequence encodes CSAFNQGDGYTF.

The V call is TRBV15, the J call TRBJ1-5; TRBD1 might be the D (6 bases). With 3 bases removed from V and 3 bases from J, the gap between germline ends came to 15 bases. CDR3 length: 16 residues. Germline CDR1 is LNHNV and CDR2 is YYDKDF (reference sequence). The CDR3 protein is CATSSRGGVPNQPQHF. Written as DNA, the CDR3 is TGTGCCACCAGCAGCCGAGGGGGGGTCCCCAATCAGCCCCAGCATTTT. Looking up the rest from reference TRBV15 and TRBJ1-5 gives the full variable domain: DAMVIQNPRYQVTQFGKPVTLSCSQTLNHNVMYWYQQKSSQAPKLLFHYYDKDFNNEADTPDNFQSRRPNTSFCFLDIRSPGLGDTAMYLCATSSRGGVPNQPQHFGDGTRLSIL.

This chain connects TRBV12-3 or TRBV12-4 to TRBJ1-5, with TRBD1 matching over 9 bases. There are 14 residues in the CDR3. Trimming removed 3 bases from V and 7 bases from J; junction bases left unmatched: 4. Here the CDR3 reads CASSFLDRGQPQHF. CDR3 nucleotides: TGTGCCAGCAGTTTTTTGGACAGGGGCCAGCCCCAGCATTTT.

V is TRBV7-2 and J is TRBJ1-5; TRBD1 is a possible D gene (5 bases). V gave up 4 bases and J gave up 5 bases, with 9 bases separating them. This CDR3 has 13 amino acids. Germline V gives CDR1 SGHTA, CDR2 FQGNSA. CDR3 in DNA: TGTGCCAGCAGCTCACAGGAATATCAGCCCCAGCATTTT. The encoded protein is CASSSQEYQPQHF.

This clonotype was recorded a few times. The J gene is TRBJ2-1, the V gene TRBV20-1; the match to TRBD2 covers 10 bases. Trimming took 3 bases from V and 0 from J; bases not matched to a gene: 8. The germline gives CDR1 DFQATT, CDR2 SNEGSKA (reference sequence). This CDR3 contains 17 residues. CDR3 coding DNA: TGCAGTGCTAGGGAAGGACTAGCGGATTTCTCCTACAATGAGCAGTTCTTC. Protein product: CSAREGLADFSYNEQFF.

This clonotype has just one count. The CDR3 region is CASSSGLDPDTQYF. CDR3 nucleotide sequence: TGCGCCAGCAGTTCGGGACTCGACCCAGATACGCAGTATTTT. The chain employs TRBV5-1 and TRBJ2-3; D is perhaps TRBD2 (6 bases). The CDR3 has 14 amino acids. The germline V gene encodes CDR1 SGHRS and CDR2 YFSETQ. Trimming shortened V by 5 bases and J by 4 bases, and 14 bases separated the two germline ends. The whole variable domain, remainder taken from reference TRBV5-1 and TRBJ2-3, is KAGVTQTPRYLIKTRGQQVTLSCSPISGHRSVSWYQQTPGQGLQFLFEYFSETQRNKGNFPGRFSGRQFSNSRSEMNVSTLELGDSALYLCASSSGLDPDTQYFGPGTRLTVL.

This clonotype was seen a few times. CDR3 amino acids: CASSQALAGDPWETQYF. CDR3 bases: TGCGCCAGCAGCCAAGCACTAGCGGGGGACCCTTGGGAGACCCAGTACTTC. V usage is TRBV4-1 and J usage is TRBJ2-5, with TRBD2 matching 11 bases. The CDR3 loop spans 17 amino acids. CDR1 is MGHRA, CDR2 YSYEKL, per germline. V lost 1 base and J lost 5; bases outside the gene matches: 9.

The rearrangement uses TRBV6-5 and TRBJ2-3, with 16 nucleotides matching TRBD2. The CDR3 sequence is 16 residues long. J lost 11 bases, V lost 3 bases, and 8 bases had no gene match. In germline, CDR1 is MNHEY, CDR2 SVGAGI. The CDR3 bases are TGTGCCAGCAGTTATTTGGGACTAGCGGGGGGGCTCGTGCAGTATTTT. This translates into CASSYLGLAGGLVQYF.

The chain uses TRBV4-1 and TRBJ2-2; D remains ambiguous. Germline V gene sequence: CDR1 MGHRA, CDR2 YSYEKL. Trimming cost V 6 bases and J 0 bases, with 14 bases left between them. CDR3 size: 16 residues. DNA of the CDR3: TGCGCCAGCAGACCAGGTCTAGGCGCGAACACCGGGGAGCTGTTTTTT. This encodes CASRPGLGANTGELFF.

This clonotype was picked up many times. The chain recombines TRBV5-1 with TRBJ2-2; D might be TRBD1 or TRBD2, each matching 5 bases. Trimming pared 2 bases from V and 2 bases from J, leaving 10 bases between. Germline V CDR1 and CDR2: SGHRS, YFSETQ. The CDR3 has 15 residues. CDR3 protein: CASSFTGTNTGELFF. The CDR3 DNA sequence: TGCGCCAGCAGCTTCACGGGGACCAACACCGGGGAGCTGTTTTTT.

This clonotype was seen a handful of times. The CDR3 bases are TGTGCCAGCAGTTTGACGGGGTGGGATGGCTACACCTTC. Residues: CASSLTGWDGYTF. This rearrangement joins TRBV7-2 to TRBJ1-2; D is ambiguous. The germline V gene encodes CDR1 SGHTA and CDR2 FQGNSA. The CDR3 consists of 13 residues. The V end was cut by 6 bases, the J end by 6 bases, with 14 bases between.